Described below is a single TCR beta chain sequence and its context. Antigen specificity is unknown. The healthy adult donors were HIV-negative and reported no recent acute infections or vaccinations. CD45RA-negative memory and CD45RA+ naive subsets were split from the CD4+ cells. The data derive from a study of shared clonotypes between healthy human individuals. General observations from the study: The authors sampled blood alone, and tissue repertoires likely differ.

Sequencing was performed with immunoSEQ multiplex PCR; in TCRdb, only in-frame clones are kept and a portion is missing. This table holds 2 million to 2.5 million clones, 80% to 95% found once. The germline gives CDR1 SGHNT, CDR2 YYREEE (reference sequence). The ends lost 6 bases at V and 4 bases at J; junction bases unmatched: 3. CDR3 length: 14 amino acids. Input material: naive CD4+ T cells from PBMCs. Subset here: CD45RA+ positively selected. V is TRBV5-4 and J is TRBJ2-1, with 11 bases fitting TRBD2. The source is a man younger than 35 in good health. Some clones in this sample may be carry-over from other donors' samples. The CDR3 region has the DNA TGTGCCAGCACCCTAGCGGGAGGTTACAATGAGCAGTTCTTC. The encoded protein is CASTLAGGYNEQFF. Full variable domain (rest looked up from reference TRBV5-4 and TRBJ2-1): ETGVTQSPTHLIKTRGQQVTLRCSSQSGHNTVSWYQQALGQGPQFIFQYYREEENGRGNFPPRFSGLQFPNYSSELNVNALELDDSALYLCASTLAGGYNEQFFGPGTRLTVL.